These T cell receptor beta chains were read from a single sample in a study of cytomegalovirus exposure and HLA in healthy donors. The repertoire was sequenced with immunoSEQ multiplex PCR; TCRdb's copy has only in-frame clones and lacks some. The repertoire table contains about 140,000 clones. The sample comprised PBMCs. The origin of the receptors is a woman under 30 in good health and CMV-seronegative. The CDR3 runs from the conserved cysteine through the conserved F or W. Fields, in order: CDR3 protein, V gene, J gene.

CDR3: CASSTPAGGTYNEQFF
V: TRBV5-1
J: TRBJ2-1

CDR3: CASSPGQGTGELFF
V: TRBV19
J: TRBJ2-2

CDR3: CASSFDDYSYNEQFF
V: TRBV7-2
J: TRBJ2-1

CDR3: CASAPRLAGVGEQYF
V: TRBV4-1
J: TRBJ2-7

CDR3: CASSFTDSYNEQFF
V: TRBV5-6
J: TRBJ2-1

CDR3: CASRSGLAGNTGELFF
V: TRBV7-3
J: TRBJ2-2

CDR3: CAISSGERDEQFF
V: TRBV6-1
J: TRBJ2-1

CDR3: CASSPTLAGGYEQYF
V: TRBV7-9
J: TRBJ2-7

CDR3: CASSYRTREQGNYGYTF
V: TRBV28
J: TRBJ1-2

CDR3: CASSPQGAGEQFF
V: TRBV7-9
J: TRBJ2-1

CDR3: CAWSVDRRFGYTF
V: TRBV30
J: TRBJ1-2

CDR3: CASSFSPDSEAFF
V: TRBV7-2
J: TRBJ1-1

CDR3: CASSLGGGGPEAFF
V: TRBV18
J: TRBJ1-1

CDR3: CAWRRTADYGYTF
V: TRBV30
J: TRBJ1-2

CDR3: CSVAVYNEQFF
V: TRBV29-1
J: TRBJ2-1

CDR3: CASSTNRGQARYNYGYTF
V: TRBV19
J: TRBJ1-2

CDR3: CASALNNVLTF
V: TRBV12-5
J: TRBJ2-6

CDR3: CASTSGTRFANEQFF
V: TRBV7-9
J: TRBJ2-1

CDR3: CASSLHSGNTGELFF
V: TRBV11-3
J: TRBJ2-2

CDR3: CASSLQQGYGYTF
V: TRBV5-6
J: TRBJ1-2

CDR3: CASSPNSQETQYF
V: TRBV18
J: TRBJ2-5

CDR3: CASSSSIGAFF
V: TRBV7-9
J: TRBJ1-1

CDR3: CASRNTGQPQHF
V: TRBV6-5
J: TRBJ1-5

CDR3: CASSLDRDNQPQHF
V: TRBV7-2
J: TRBJ1-5

CDR3: CASSEALRSHYEQYF
V: TRBV6-1
J: TRBJ2-7

CDR3: CSATGTSEGARELFF
V: TRBV29-1
J: TRBJ2-2

CDR3: CASSDRDSQDTEAFF
V: TRBV10-2
J: TRBJ1-1

CDR3: CASSEGGPVRLKNIQYF
V: TRBV2
J: TRBJ2-4

CDR3: CASSWGDSYNEQFF
V: TRBV5-1
J: TRBJ2-1

CDR3: CASSIAGTGADTQYF
V: TRBV19
J: TRBJ2-3

CDR3: CAWSRGYEQYF
V: TRBV30
J: TRBJ2-7

CDR3: CASSGPGLAGEETQYF
V: TRBV5-4
J: TRBJ2-5

CDR3: CASSPRQGGRNTIYF
V: TRBV7-9
J: TRBJ1-3

CDR3: CASSLSTGELFF
V: TRBV27
J: TRBJ2-2

CDR3: CASSDRVDTDTQYF
V: TRBV6-4
J: TRBJ2-3

CDR3: CASSWAKGRETQYF
V: TRBV7-2
J: TRBJ2-5

CDR3: CASGLVLGTGKNIQYF
V: TRBV12-5
J: TRBJ2-4

CDR3: CASSFPGGSPLHF
V: TRBV11-2
J: TRBJ1-6

CDR3: CASSEFGRDQPQHF
V: TRBV2
J: TRBJ1-5

CDR3: CASSQTLRAYEQYF
V: TRBV6-1
J: TRBJ2-7

CDR3: CAWSPDRTSGSPNEQFF
V: TRBV30
J: TRBJ2-1

CDR3: CASNPLRVSGRYNTGELFF
V: TRBV19
J: TRBJ2-2